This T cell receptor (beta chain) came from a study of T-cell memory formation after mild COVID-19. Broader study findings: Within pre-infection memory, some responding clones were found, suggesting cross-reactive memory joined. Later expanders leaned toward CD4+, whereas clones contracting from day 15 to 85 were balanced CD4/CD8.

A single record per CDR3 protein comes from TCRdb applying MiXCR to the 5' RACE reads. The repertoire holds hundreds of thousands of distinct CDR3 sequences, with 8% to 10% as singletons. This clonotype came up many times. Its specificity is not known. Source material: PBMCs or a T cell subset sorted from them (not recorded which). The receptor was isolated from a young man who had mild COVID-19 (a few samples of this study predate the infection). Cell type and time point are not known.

The CDR3 DNA sequence: TGTGCCAGCAGTTTTACAGGGTCTGGAAACACCATATATTTT. This codes for CASSFTGSGNTIYF. V gene TRBV6-6 combines with J gene TRBJ1-3, with D maybe TRBD1 (6 bases). Germline loops: CDR1 MNHNY, CDR2 SVGAGI (reference sequence). The CDR3 has 14 residues. Trimming cost V 4 bases and J 1 base, with 8 bases left between them.